One sample yielded the 4 T cell receptor beta chains listed below, sequenced in a study of human T cells and chemical hapten exposure. As to time point: patch test 1, 2 weeks after DPC sensitization. The treatment: therapeutic diphenylcyclopropenone sensitization with weekly scalp DPC. A single record per CDR3 protein comes from TCRdb applying MiXCR to the RACE reads. Seen here are approximately 80,000 distinct CDR3 sequences, roughly 7.6% observed once, and the top ten hold less than 2%. The sequencing used whole blood, collected in connection with sensitization to the hapten diphenylcyclopropenone (DPC). The receptors here all came from a woman aged 25 to 39 with alopecia areata. Some clones in this sample may be carry-over from other donors' samples.

This clonotype was found many times. This chain links TRBV20-1 with TRBJ2-6, with D maybe TRBD2 (5 bases). Trimming removed 6 bases from V and 2 bases from J, with 11 bases in between. CDR1 and CDR2 from the germline V gene are DFQATT and SNEGSKA (reference sequence). The CDR3 has 14 residues. This CDR3 is CSAPAGAGANVLTF. The CDR3 bases are TGCAGTGCCCCCGCGGGCGCTGGGGCCAACGTCCTGACTTTC.

This clonotype has ten or more counts. V and J are TRBV29-1 and TRBJ1-1; D remains ambiguous. The V gene lost 7 bases and the J gene lost 0 bases, with 15 bases spanning the gap. Germline CDR1 reads SQVTM; CDR2 reads ANQGSEA. The CDR3 is made up of 14 amino acids. CDR3 amino acids: CSATPLQMNTEAFF. The DNA of the CDR3 is TGCAGCGCTACACCCCTACAGATGAACACTGAAGCTTTCTTT.

V gene TRBV5-1 combines with J gene TRBJ2-2; perhaps TRBD1 as D (6 bases). This CDR3 has 15 residues. The V gene lost 5 bases and the J gene lost 1 base, with 12 bases spanning the gap. CDR1 SGHRS and CDR2 YFSETQ come from the germline V gene. CDR3 nucleotides: TGCGCCAGCAGGCCAGGGGCCCAGAACACCGGGGAGCTGTTTTTT. Residues: CASRPGAQNTGELFF.

This clonotype was seen only a few times. V gene TRBV12-3 or TRBV12-4 combines with J gene TRBJ1-1; D not resolved. Deletions cut 6 bases from V and 7 bases from J, with 9 bases between. The CDR3 sequence is 11 residues long. The CDR3 is CASRVRGEAFF. Here the CDR3 DNA reads TGTGCCAGCAGGGTGCGGGGTGAAGCTTTCTTT.